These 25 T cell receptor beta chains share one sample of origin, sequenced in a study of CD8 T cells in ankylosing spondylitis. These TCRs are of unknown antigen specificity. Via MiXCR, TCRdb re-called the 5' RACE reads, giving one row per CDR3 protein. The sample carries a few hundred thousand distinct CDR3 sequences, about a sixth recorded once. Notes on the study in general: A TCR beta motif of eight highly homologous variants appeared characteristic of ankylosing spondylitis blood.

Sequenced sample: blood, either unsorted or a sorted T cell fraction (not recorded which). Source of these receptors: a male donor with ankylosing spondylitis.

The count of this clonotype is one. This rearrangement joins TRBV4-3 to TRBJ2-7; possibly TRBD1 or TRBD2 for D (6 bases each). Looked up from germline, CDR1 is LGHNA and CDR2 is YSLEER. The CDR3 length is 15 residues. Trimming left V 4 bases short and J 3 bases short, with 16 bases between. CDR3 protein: CASSPAAGHHYEQYF. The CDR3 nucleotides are TGCGCCAGCAGCCCGGCGGCGGGACACCACTACGAGCAGTACTTC.

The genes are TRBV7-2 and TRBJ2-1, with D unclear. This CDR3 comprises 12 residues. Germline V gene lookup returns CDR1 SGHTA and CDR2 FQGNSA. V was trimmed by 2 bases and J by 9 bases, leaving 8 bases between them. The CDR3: CASSLSSLEQFF. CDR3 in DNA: TGTGCCAGCAGCTTATCGTCCCTTGAGCAGTTCTTC.

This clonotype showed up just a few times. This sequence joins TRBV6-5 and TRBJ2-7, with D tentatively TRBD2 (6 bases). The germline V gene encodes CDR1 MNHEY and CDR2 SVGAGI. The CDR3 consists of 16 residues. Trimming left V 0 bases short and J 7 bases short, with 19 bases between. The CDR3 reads CASSYSRRDVMGEQYF. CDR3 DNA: TGTGCCAGCAGTTACTCGAGGAGGGACGTCATGGGGGAGCAGTACTTC.

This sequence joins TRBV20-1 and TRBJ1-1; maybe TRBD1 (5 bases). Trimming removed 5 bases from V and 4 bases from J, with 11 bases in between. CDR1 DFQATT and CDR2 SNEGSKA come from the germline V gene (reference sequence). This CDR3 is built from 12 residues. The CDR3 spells CSALRGSTEAFF. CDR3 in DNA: TGCAGTGCTTTACGGGGGAGCACTGAAGCTTTCTTT.

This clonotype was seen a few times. The CDR3 DNA follows: TGTGCCAGCTTCCCCCGAGGCAGGGGGCGGAAAGCTTTCTTT. The encoded protein is CASFPRGRGRKAFF. This chain joins TRBV28 and TRBJ1-1, with TRBD1 matching 8 bases. V was clipped by 8 bases and J by 9 bases; unmatched bases: 14. Germline-derived CDR1 and CDR2 are MDHEN and SYDVKM. This CDR3 region has 14 residues.

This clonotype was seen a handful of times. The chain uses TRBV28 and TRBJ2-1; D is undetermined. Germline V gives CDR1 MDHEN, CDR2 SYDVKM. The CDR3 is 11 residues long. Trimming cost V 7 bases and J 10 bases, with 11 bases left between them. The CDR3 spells CASNLLGEQFF. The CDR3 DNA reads TGTGCCAGCAATCTCCTGGGGGAGCAGTTCTTC.

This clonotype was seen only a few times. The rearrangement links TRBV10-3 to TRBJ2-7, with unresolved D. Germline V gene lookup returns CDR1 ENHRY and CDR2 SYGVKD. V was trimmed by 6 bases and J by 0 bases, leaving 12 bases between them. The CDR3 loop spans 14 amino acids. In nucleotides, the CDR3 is TGTGCCATCAGCGCTGGCGGATTCTCCTACGAGCAGTACTTC. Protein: CAISAGGFSYEQYF.

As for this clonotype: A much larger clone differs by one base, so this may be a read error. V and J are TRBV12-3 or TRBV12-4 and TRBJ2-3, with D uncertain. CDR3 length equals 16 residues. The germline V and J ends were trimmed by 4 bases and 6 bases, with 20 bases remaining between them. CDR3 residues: CASSSLLGPGFDTQYF. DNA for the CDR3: TGTGCCAGCAGTTCTTTGCTTGGTCCTGGGTTTGATACGCAGTATTTT.

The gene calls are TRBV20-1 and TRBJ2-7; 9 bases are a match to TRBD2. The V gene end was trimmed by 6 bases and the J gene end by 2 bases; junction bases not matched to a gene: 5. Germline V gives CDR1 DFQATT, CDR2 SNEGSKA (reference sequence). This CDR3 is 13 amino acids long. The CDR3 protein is CSAGTSRTYEQYF. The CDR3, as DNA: TGCAGTGCGGGGACTAGCCGGACCTACGAGCAGTACTTC.

The DNA of the CDR3 is TGCAGTGCTACCATGGGGACAGGGGATAATTCACCCCTCCACTTT. Its protein is CSATMGTGDNSPLHF. J is TRBJ1-6 and V is TRBV20-1; 10 bases align to TRBD1. Germline V CDR1 and CDR2: DFQATT, SNEGSKA (reference sequence). V shed 4 bases, J shed 5 bases, and the junction held 5 bases outside the gene matches. The CDR3 loop spans 15 amino acids.

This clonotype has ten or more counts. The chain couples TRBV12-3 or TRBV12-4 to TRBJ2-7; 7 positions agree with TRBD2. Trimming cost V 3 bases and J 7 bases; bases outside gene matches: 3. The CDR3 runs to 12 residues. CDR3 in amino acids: CASSFSGREQYF. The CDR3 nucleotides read TGTGCCAGCAGTTTCTCCGGGAGGGAGCAGTACTTC.

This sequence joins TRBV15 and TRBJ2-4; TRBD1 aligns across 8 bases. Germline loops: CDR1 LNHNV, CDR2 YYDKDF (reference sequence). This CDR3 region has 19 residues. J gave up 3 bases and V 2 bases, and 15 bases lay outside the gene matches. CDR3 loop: CATSRRPQGVVTGKNIQYF. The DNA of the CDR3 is TGTGCCACCAGCAGACGGCCACAGGGGGTTGTTACGGGCAAAAACATTCAGTACTTC.

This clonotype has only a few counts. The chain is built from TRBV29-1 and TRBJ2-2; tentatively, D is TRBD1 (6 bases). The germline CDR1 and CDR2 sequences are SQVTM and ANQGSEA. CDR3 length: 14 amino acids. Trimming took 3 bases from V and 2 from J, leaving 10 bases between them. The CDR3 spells CSVDPGVNTGELFF. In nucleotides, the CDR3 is TGCAGCGTTGACCCAGGGGTAAACACCGGGGAGCTGTTTTTT.

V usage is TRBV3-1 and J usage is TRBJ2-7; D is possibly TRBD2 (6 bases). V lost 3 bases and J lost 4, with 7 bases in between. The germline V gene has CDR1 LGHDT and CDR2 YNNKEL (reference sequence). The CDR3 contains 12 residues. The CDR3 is CASSHGGYEQYF. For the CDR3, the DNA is TGTGCCAGCAGCCACGGGGGATACGAGCAGTACTTC.

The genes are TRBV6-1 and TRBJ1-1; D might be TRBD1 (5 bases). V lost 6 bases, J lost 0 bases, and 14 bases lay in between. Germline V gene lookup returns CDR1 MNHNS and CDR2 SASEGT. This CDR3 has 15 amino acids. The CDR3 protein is CASRARTSMNTEAFF. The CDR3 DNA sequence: TGTGCCAGCAGGGCAAGGACATCCATGAACACTGAAGCTTTCTTT.

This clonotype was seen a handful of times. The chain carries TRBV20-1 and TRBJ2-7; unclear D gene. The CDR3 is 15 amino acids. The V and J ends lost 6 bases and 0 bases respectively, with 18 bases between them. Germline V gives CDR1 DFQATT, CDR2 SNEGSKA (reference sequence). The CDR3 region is CSAPRLGESSYEQYF. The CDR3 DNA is TGCAGTGCCCCCCGGCTCGGCGAGAGCTCCTACGAGCAGTACTTC.

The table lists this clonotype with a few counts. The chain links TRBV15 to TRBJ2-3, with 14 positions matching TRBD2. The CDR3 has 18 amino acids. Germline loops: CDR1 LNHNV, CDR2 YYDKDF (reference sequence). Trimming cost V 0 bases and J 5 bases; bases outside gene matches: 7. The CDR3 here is CATSRDGGLAGAIDTQYF. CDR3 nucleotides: TGTGCCACCAGCAGAGATGGGGGACTAGCGGGAGCTATAGATACGCAGTATTTT. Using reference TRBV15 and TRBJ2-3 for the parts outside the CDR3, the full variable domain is DAMVIQNPRYQVTQFGKPVTLSCSQTLNHNVMYWYQQKSSQAPKLLFHYYDKDFNNEADTPDNFQSRRPNTSFCFLDIRSPGLGDTAMYLCATSRDGGLAGAIDTQYFGPGTRLTVL.

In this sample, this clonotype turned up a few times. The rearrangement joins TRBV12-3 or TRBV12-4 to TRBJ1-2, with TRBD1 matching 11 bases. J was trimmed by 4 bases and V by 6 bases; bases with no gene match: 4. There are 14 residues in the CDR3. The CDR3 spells CASRRTGGPYGYTF. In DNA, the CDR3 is TGTGCCAGCAGGCGGACAGGGGGCCCCTATGGCTACACCTTC.

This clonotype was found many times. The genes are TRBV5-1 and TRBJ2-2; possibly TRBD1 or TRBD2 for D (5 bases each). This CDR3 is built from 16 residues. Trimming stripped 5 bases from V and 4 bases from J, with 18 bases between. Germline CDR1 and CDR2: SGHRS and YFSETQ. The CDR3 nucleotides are TGCGCCAGCAGGGGGGAACGAGGACCCTCCACCGGGGAGCTGTTTTTT. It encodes CASRGERGPSTGELFF.

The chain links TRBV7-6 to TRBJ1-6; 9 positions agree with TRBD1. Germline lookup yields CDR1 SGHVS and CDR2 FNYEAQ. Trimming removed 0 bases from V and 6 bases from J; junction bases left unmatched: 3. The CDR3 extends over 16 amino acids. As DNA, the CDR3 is TGTGCCAGCAGCTTAGCCGGGACAGGGACTAATTCACCCCTCCACTTT. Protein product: CASSLAGTGTNSPLHF.

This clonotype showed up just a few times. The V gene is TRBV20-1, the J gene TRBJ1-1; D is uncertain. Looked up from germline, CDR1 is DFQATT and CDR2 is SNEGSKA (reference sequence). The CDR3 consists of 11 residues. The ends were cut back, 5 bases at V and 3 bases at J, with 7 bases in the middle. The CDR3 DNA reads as TGCAGTGCTCCGGGCGACACTGAAGCTTTCTTT. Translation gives CSAPGDTEAFF.

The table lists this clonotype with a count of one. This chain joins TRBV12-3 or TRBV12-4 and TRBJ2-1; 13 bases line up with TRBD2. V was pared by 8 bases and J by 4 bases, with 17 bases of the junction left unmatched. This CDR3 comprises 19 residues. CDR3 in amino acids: CASGRRLAGGTGTYNEQFF. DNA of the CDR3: TGTGCCAGCGGACGTAGACTAGCGGGAGGCACGGGGACGTACAATGAGCAGTTCTTC.

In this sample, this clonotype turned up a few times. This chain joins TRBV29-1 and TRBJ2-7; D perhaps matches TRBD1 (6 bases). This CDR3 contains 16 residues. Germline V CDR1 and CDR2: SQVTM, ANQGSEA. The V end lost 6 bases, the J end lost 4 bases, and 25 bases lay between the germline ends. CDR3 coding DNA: TGCAGCGTCAGGGGCGCCGGAAGAAAACCGCGGTACGAGCAGTACTTC. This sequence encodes CSVRGAGRKPRYEQYF.

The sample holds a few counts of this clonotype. As DNA, the CDR3 is TGCAGTGTCGCGGAGAGCACAGATACGCAGTATTTT. Protein: CSVAESTDTQYF. This rearrangement joins TRBV20-1 to TRBJ2-3; no clear D. Trimming stripped 7 bases from V and 0 bases from J, with 8 bases between. The CDR3 loop spans 12 amino acids. From germline, CDR1 is DFQATT and CDR2 SNEGSKA (reference sequence).

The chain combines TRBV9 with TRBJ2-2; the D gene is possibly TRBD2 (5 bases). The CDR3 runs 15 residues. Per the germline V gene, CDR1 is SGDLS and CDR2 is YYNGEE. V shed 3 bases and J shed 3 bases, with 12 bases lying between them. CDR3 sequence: CASSEGSWDTGELFF. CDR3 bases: TGTGCCAGCAGCGAAGGGAGTTGGGACACCGGGGAGCTGTTTTTT.